The 12 T cell receptor beta chains in this list originate from one sample, sequenced in a study of T cells after yellow fever vaccination. Each CDR3 protein is one row after TCRdb ran MiXCR on the 5' RACE reads. The sample includes 500,000 to 650,000 distinct CDR3 sequences, less than 15% of them seen just once. The specimen was PBMCs, collected on the day of the yellow fever booster vaccination. The origin of the receptors is a man aged 25-45 years who received the YFV17D yellow fever vaccine.

Only a few counts were recorded for this clonotype. This chain's CDR3 is CASSLATGGNEKLFF. DNA for the CDR3: TGTGCCAGCAGCTTAGCCACGGGGGGTAATGAAAAACTGTTTTTT. The V gene is TRBV7-2, the J gene TRBJ1-4; possible D gene TRBD1, 5 bases. Between the trimmed V and J ends, which lost 0 bases and 4 bases, there was a span of 9 bases. CDR1 and CDR2 (germline): SGHTA, FQGNSA. The length of the CDR3 is 15 residues.

This chain connects TRBV20-1 to TRBJ2-1; 11 positions agree with TRBD2. The CDR3 has 14 residues. The V segment lost 4 bases and the J segment 9 bases; nucleotides outside the gene matches: 8. Per the germline V gene, CDR1 is DFQATT and CDR2 is SNEGSKA (reference sequence). CDR3 sequence reads: CSATFSGRAAEQFF. The CDR3 DNA reads TGCAGTGCTACTTTTAGCGGGAGGGCCGCTGAGCAGTTCTTC.

This clonotype was detected only a few times. The chain recombines TRBV7-2 with TRBJ2-2, with D uncertain. The CDR3 is 14 residues long. With 2 bases removed from V and 8 bases from J, the gap between germline ends came to 12 bases. Germline V gene sequence: CDR1 SGHTA, CDR2 FQGNSA. CDR3 DNA sequence: TGTGCCAGCAGCTTATTGGGCACCCCAGGGGAGCTGTTTTTT. This codes for CASSLLGTPGELFF.

This clonotype was counted only a few times. The genes are TRBV7-8 and TRBJ2-3; 8 bases agree with TRBD2. With V trimmed by 5 bases and J by 8 bases, 18 bases remained unmatched. The CDR3 loop spans 17 amino acids. Per germline, CDR1 SGHVS and CDR2 FQNEAQ. This CDR3 reads CASSKPGLEKSPVTQYF. The CDR3 DNA reads as TGTGCCAGCAGCAAACCGGGACTAGAGAAATCCCCCGTTACGCAGTATTTT.

The rearrangement joins TRBV6-2 or TRBV6-3 to TRBJ2-1, with TRBD1 matching 7 bases. In germline, CDR1 is MNHEY, CDR2 SVGEGT. V lost 0 bases, J lost 8 bases, and 25 bases stayed unmatched. This CDR3 has 21 residues. This chain's CDR3 is CASSYSAYIGTAGPLADEQFF. The CDR3 region has the DNA TGTGCCAGCAGTTACTCGGCCTATATTGGGACAGCCGGGCCTCTCGCGGATGAGCAGTTCTTC.

The CDR3 bases are TGTGCCAGCACCTCGTCCTCTGGAAACACCATATATTTT. Protein: CASTSSSGNTIYF. The J gene is TRBJ1-3, the V gene TRBV7-9; D ambiguous. The germline V gene has CDR1 SEHNR and CDR2 FQNEAQ (reference sequence). The CDR3 contains 13 residues. V was clipped by 7 bases and J by 0 bases, with 7 bases between them.

This clonotype was recorded a few times. CDR3 in DNA: TGTGCCAGCAGCGCTCCGGGACTCAAGGCCACAGATACGCAGTATTTT. Translated, it gives CASSAPGLKATDTQYF. The chain recombines TRBV7-8 with TRBJ2-3; TRBD2 might be the D (6 bases). This CDR3 has 16 residues. The V gene lost 5 bases and the J gene lost 2 bases, with 17 bases spanning the gap. Per the germline V gene, CDR1 is SGHVS and CDR2 is FQNEAQ.

V gene TRBV12-3 or TRBV12-4 combines with J gene TRBJ2-7; D remains ambiguous. CDR3 length equals 13 residues. Trimming shortened V by 5 bases and J by 6 bases, and 14 bases separated the two germline ends. The CDR3 coding sequence is TGTGCCAGCAGTCGCACTGGGCCCGGCGAGCAGTACTTC. It codes for CASSRTGPGEQYF.

This clonotype was counted only a few times. The chain recombines TRBV2 with TRBJ1-4, with a tentative D call TRBD1 (5 bases). The V end was cut by 2 bases, the J end by 5 bases, with 12 bases between. Germline values: CDR1 SNHLY, CDR2 FYNNEI. The CDR3 loop spans 15 amino acids. The CDR3 here is CASSESGTSNEKLFF. The CDR3 region has the DNA TGTGCCAGCAGTGAATCCGGGACCTCAAATGAAAAACTGTTTTTT.

This clonotype has a handful of counts. The V gene is TRBV20-1, the J gene TRBJ2-5, with 10 bases fitting TRBD2. After removal of 3 bases from V and 2 bases from J, the junction contained 3 bases not matched to a gene. The CDR3 is made up of 14 amino acids. Germline V lookup: CDR1 DFQATT, CDR2 SNEGSKA (reference sequence). In DNA form, the CDR3 reads TGCAGTGCTAGGATAGCGGGGGGACAAGAGACCCAGTACTTC. This sequence encodes CSARIAGGQETQYF.

This clonotype was seen a handful of times. The J gene is TRBJ2-5, the V gene TRBV11-2, with D perhaps TRBD2 (6 bases). Trimming took 1 base from V and 5 from J, leaving 11 bases between them. The CDR3 is 14 amino acids. Germline V CDR1 and CDR2: SGHAT, FQNNGV. CDR3 residues: CASSLGVGGETQYF. The CDR3 DNA is TGTGCCAGCAGCTTAGGTGTCGGGGGTGAGACCCAGTACTTC. Looking up the rest from reference TRBV11-2 and TRBJ2-5 gives the full variable domain: EAGVAQSPRYKIIEKRQSVAFWCNPISGHATLYWYQQILGQGPKLLIQFQNNGVVDDSQLPKDRFSAERLKGVDSTLKIQPAKLEDSAVYLCASSLGVGGETQYFGPGTRLLVL.

The chain combines TRBV5-6 with TRBJ1-3, with TRBD1 identical over 8 bases. The CDR3 has 14 residues. The junction had 5 bases not matched to a gene; V was cut back by 1 base and J by 8 bases. Germline V gene lookup returns CDR1 SGHDT and CDR2 YYEEEE. The CDR3 DNA reads as TGTGCCAGCAGCTTGTGGCAGGGGGCCGACACCATATATTTT. Its translation: CASSLWQGADTIYF.